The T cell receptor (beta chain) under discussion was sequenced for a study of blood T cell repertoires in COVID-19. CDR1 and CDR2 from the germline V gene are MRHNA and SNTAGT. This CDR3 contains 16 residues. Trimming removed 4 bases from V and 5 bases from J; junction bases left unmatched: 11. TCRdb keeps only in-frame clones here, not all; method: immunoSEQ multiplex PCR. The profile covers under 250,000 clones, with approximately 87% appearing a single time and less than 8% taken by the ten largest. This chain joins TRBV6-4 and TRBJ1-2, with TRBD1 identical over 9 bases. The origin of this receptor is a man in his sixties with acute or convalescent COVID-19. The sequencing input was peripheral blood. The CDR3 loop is CASSALGGQGSYGYTF. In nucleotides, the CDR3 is TGTGCCAGCAGTGCCCTCGGGGGACAGGGAAGTTATGGCTACACCTTC.